The 30 T cell receptor beta chains below were found in one sample sequenced in a study of shared clonotypes between healthy human individuals. Only in-frame clones appear in the TCRdb table, and some are missing; sequencing was by immunoSEQ multiplex PCR. The sample has about 460,000 clones, around 77% seen once. Sequenced material: PBMCs. These receptors came from a woman in her thirties or forties in good health. Some clones in this sample may be carry-over from other donors' samples.

The V call is TRBV18, the J call TRBJ2-3; 9 bases are a match to TRBD1. CDR3 size: 13 residues. From germline, CDR1 is KGHSH and CDR2 LQKENI. V lost 4 bases and J lost 5; bases outside the gene matches: 1. The CDR3 DNA sequence: TGTGCCAGCTCACGGGACAGGGAAGATACGCAGTATTTT. Its protein product is CASSRDREDTQYF.

The chain employs TRBV7-2 and TRBJ1-3, with 7 nucleotides matching TRBD1. The V segment lost 1 base and the J segment 6 bases; nucleotides outside the gene matches: 6. The CDR3 length is 15 residues. Per germline, CDR1 SGHTA and CDR2 FQGNSA. CDR3 nucleotide sequence: TGTGCCAGCAGCTTAGATGGGACAGCGGAAAACACCATATATTTT. Encoded protein: CASSLDGTAENTIYF.

V usage is TRBV11-2 and J usage is TRBJ2-5, with D hard to call. Trimming shortened V by 5 bases and J by 0 bases, and 7 bases separated the two germline ends. The germline gives CDR1 SGHAT, CDR2 FQNNGV. The CDR3 runs 13 residues. CDR3 residues: CASSRSDQETQYF. CDR3 nucleotide sequence: TGTGCCAGCAGCCGTTCGGACCAAGAGACCCAGTACTTC.

In its sample, this clone was seen once. The rearrangement links TRBV29-1 to TRBJ2-5; D is possibly TRBD1 (5 bases). Between the trimmed V and J ends, which lost 3 bases and 5 bases, there was a span of 10 bases. CDR1 SQVTM and CDR2 ANQGSEA come from the germline V gene. The CDR3 totals 12 residues. CDR3 sequence (DNA): TGCAGCGTTGACAGGGTTGGGGAGACCCAGTACTTC. This encodes CSVDRVGETQYF.

CDR3 in amino acids: CASSGSRDTQETQYF. The CDR3 DNA follows: TGTGCCAGCAGCGGCAGTCGGGATACCCAAGAGACCCAGTACTTC. The chain recombines TRBV11-2 with TRBJ2-5; tentatively, D is TRBD2 (5 bases). This CDR3 contains 15 residues. The ends were cut back, 5 bases at V and 1 base at J, with 14 bases in the middle. The germline V gene encodes CDR1 SGHAT and CDR2 FQNNGV.

The rearrangement links TRBV7-9 to TRBJ2-2; perhaps D is TRBD1 or TRBD2 (6 bases each). This CDR3 is 16 amino acids long. The V gene's germline CDR1 is SEHNR and CDR2 FQNEAQ (reference sequence). V was trimmed by 4 bases and J by 5 bases, leaving 17 bases between them. DNA of the CDR3: TGTGCCAGCAGCTCTGATCGGAGGGGGGATACCGGGGAGCTGTTTTTT. This translates into CASSSDRRGDTGELFF.

The chain recombines TRBV5-4 with TRBJ2-1; TRBD2 matches 11 bases. This CDR3 has 14 residues. V dropped 3 bases and J dropped 6; count of bases not matched to a gene: 2. Germline CDR1 and CDR2: SGHNT and YYREEE (reference sequence). The CDR3 bases are TGTGCCAGCAGCTGGGGACTAGCGGCCAATGAGCAGTTCTTC. This translates into CASSWGLAANEQFF. The full variable domain, rest sourced from reference TRBV5-4 and TRBJ2-1, is ETGVTQSPTHLIKTRGQQVTLRCSSQSGHNTVSWYQQALGQGPQFIFQYYREEENGRGNFPPRFSGLQFPNYSSELNVNALELDDSALYLCASSWGLAANEQFFGPGTRLTVL.

The J gene is TRBJ2-7, the V gene TRBV9; D is perhaps TRBD1 (6 bases). V was shortened by 3 bases and J by 0 bases, with 13 bases between the two germline ends. This CDR3 is built from 15 residues. Germline V lookup: CDR1 SGDLS, CDR2 YYNGEE. The CDR3 bases are TGTGCCAGCAGCGCTTACGGACAGAGCTCCTACGAGCAGTACTTC. This codes for CASSAYGQSSYEQYF.

This clone occurred many times. The same CDR3 arises from other DNA sequences in this sample as well. The rearrangement links TRBV7-2 to TRBJ2-7; no clear D. This CDR3 is 14 amino acids long. Trimming removed 1 base from V and 0 bases from J, with 7 bases in between. Germline-derived CDR1 and CDR2 are SGHTA and FQGNSA. The CDR3 sequence: CASSLGRLSYEQYF. The CDR3 region has the DNA TGTGCCAGCAGCTTAGGGCGGCTCTCCTACGAGCAGTACTTC.

This clone was seen a single time. V and J are TRBV7-2 and TRBJ2-1; 7 bases are a match to TRBD2. V shed 5 bases and J 0 bases; nucleotides not matched to a gene: 10. This CDR3 contains 17 residues. Germline V gene data show CDR1 as SGHTA and CDR2 as FQGNSA. In DNA, the CDR3 is TGTGCCAGCAGCCCCCACGGCCTAGCGGACTCCTACAATGAGCAGTTCTTC. Its translation: CASSPHGLADSYNEQFF.

The sample holds a few counts of this clone. The chain links TRBV19 to TRBJ2-7, with 12 nucleotides matching TRBD2. CDR3 length equals 15 residues. Germline V gene data show CDR1 as LNHDA and CDR2 as SQIVND (reference sequence). Trimming at V came to 4 bases and at J to 10 bases, leaving 11 bases not matched to a gene. CDR3 protein: CASSTRLAGAQTQYF. In nucleotides, the CDR3 is TGTGCCAGTAGTACCAGACTAGCGGGAGCGCAGACTCAGTACTTC.

This clone was seen once. Distinct nucleotide sequences in the sample also encode this CDR3. The chain recombines TRBV5-1 with TRBJ2-2; 8 nucleotides match TRBD1. Trimming removed 7 bases from V and 1 base from J; junction bases left unmatched: 3. The CDR3 has 14 residues. CDR1 and CDR2 (germline): SGHRS, YFSETQ. CDR3 sequence (DNA): TGCGCCAGCTCCGGGACAGGGAACACCGGGGAGCTGTTTTTT. Amino acid sequence: CASSGTGNTGELFF.

This clone was found a few times. With a far larger clone one base away, a read error is the likely cause. Other DNA sequences in this sample translate to the same CDR3. The rearrangement links TRBV30 to TRBJ2-7; D not certain. The V and J ends lost 2 bases and 6 bases respectively, with 14 bases between them. The CDR3 contains 13 residues. Per the germline V gene, CDR1 is GTSNPN and CDR2 is SVGIG (reference sequence). The DNA for the CDR3 is TGTGCCTGGAGTATTGCTACCCCGGGCGAGCAGTACTTC. This sequence encodes CAWSIATPGEQYF.

The chain combines TRBV10-3 with TRBJ2-1, with D possibly being TRBD1 (5 bases). Deletions cut 3 bases from V and 0 bases from J, with 6 bases between. Germline-derived CDR1 and CDR2 are ENHRY and SYGVKD. CDR3 size: 14 residues. CDR3 protein: CAISDQGSYNEQFF. The DNA for the CDR3 is TGTGCCATCAGTGACCAGGGCTCCTACAATGAGCAGTTCTTC.

This clone was recorded at least ten times. The sample contains more than one DNA sequence encoding this CDR3. V gene TRBV7-2 combines with J gene TRBJ2-3; D might be TRBD2 (6 bases). The germline V gene has CDR1 SGHTA and CDR2 FQGNSA. This CDR3 region has 16 residues. The ends were cut back, 3 bases at V and 6 bases at J, with 19 bases in the middle. CDR3: CASSLEWTIGADTQYF. The CDR3 DNA follows: TGTGCCAGCAGCTTGGAGTGGACTATCGGTGCCGATACGCAGTATTTT.

The chain links TRBV30 to TRBJ2-2; possibly TRBD1 for D (6 bases). Trimming took 0 bases from V and 5 from J, leaving 10 bases between them. Per germline, CDR1 GTSNPN and CDR2 SVGIG (reference sequence). The CDR3 is 14 amino acids. CDR3 amino acids: CAWSVRTETGELFF. The CDR3 DNA reads as TGTGCCTGGAGTGTACGGACAGAGACCGGGGAGCTGTTTTTT.

The V and J genes are TRBV11-3 and TRBJ2-1, with unresolved D. Germline V gives CDR1 SGHNT, CDR2 YENEEA. The CDR3 has 13 amino acids. Trimming took 0 bases from V and 9 from J, leaving 9 bases between them. This CDR3 reads CASSLDIWGEQFF. The CDR3 coding sequence is TGTGCCAGCAGCTTAGATATTTGGGGTGAGCAGTTCTTC.

This clone was counted only a few times. The chain couples TRBV5-4 to TRBJ1-1; 7 nucleotides match TRBD1. V dropped 2 bases and J dropped 1; count of bases not matched to a gene: 5. The CDR3 extends over 15 amino acids. Germline-derived CDR1 and CDR2 are SGHNT and YYREEE (reference sequence). CDR3: CASSFSRTGNTEAFF. As DNA, the CDR3 is TGTGCCAGCAGCTTTAGCCGGACAGGGAACACTGAAGCTTTCTTT.

This chain joins TRBV7-7 and TRBJ2-5; D is ambiguous. V was pared by 3 bases and J by 1 base, with 6 bases between. The germline CDR1 and CDR2 sequences are SSHAT and FNYEAQ (reference sequence). The CDR3 is made up of 13 amino acids. CDR3 amino acids: CASSFGVQETQYF. DNA of the CDR3: TGTGCCAGCAGCTTCGGCGTCCAAGAGACCCAGTACTTC. Based on the CDR3 plus reference TRBV7-7 and TRBJ2-5, the full variable domain is GAGVSQSPRYKVTKRGQDVTLRCDPISSHATLYWYQQALGQGPEFLTYFNYEAQPDKSGLPSDRFSAERPEGSISTLTIQRTEQRDSAMYRCASSFGVQETQYFGPGTRLLVL.

This chain connects TRBV5-1 to TRBJ1-2; D is ambiguous. V gave up 0 bases and J gave up 6 bases, with 9 bases separating them. Germline V lookup: CDR1 SGHRS, CDR2 YFSETQ. This CDR3 has 13 amino acids. In DNA form, the CDR3 reads TGCGCCAGCAGCTTGGCCCGCTATAATGGCTACACCTTC. It is translated as CASSLARYNGYTF.

This sequence joins TRBV27 and TRBJ2-1; D possibly corresponds to TRBD2 (5 bases). V dropped 10 bases and J dropped 10 bases, with 14 bases sitting between them. There are 11 residues in the CDR3. Germline values: CDR1 MNHEY, CDR2 SMNVEV (reference sequence). CDR3 amino acids: CAIPPGNEQFF. CDR3 DNA: TGTGCCATCCCGCCCGGGAACGAGCAGTTCTTC.

The CDR3 here is CASSLSGIGGYEQYF. The CDR3 region has the DNA TGTGCCAGCAGCTTAAGTGGCATAGGGGGGTACGAGCAGTACTTC. This chain uses TRBV11-1 with TRBJ2-7, with D possibly called TRBD1 or TRBD2 (6 bases each). This CDR3 comprises 15 residues. V was cut by 2 bases and J by 4 bases, with 15 bases left in between. CDR1 is SGHAT and CDR2 is FQDESV in the germline V gene (reference sequence).

V and J are TRBV19 and TRBJ2-6; no firm D call. Germline lookup yields CDR1 LNHDA and CDR2 SQIVND (reference sequence). The CDR3 covers 16 residues. V was cut by 5 bases and J by 2 bases, with 13 bases left in between. The CDR3: CASSGYSYPGANVLTF. The CDR3 nucleotides are TGTGCCAGTAGTGGATACAGCTATCCTGGGGCCAACGTCCTGACTTTC.

The gene calls are TRBV11-2 and TRBJ2-1; 8 bases agree with TRBD2. V shed 2 bases and J 7 bases; nucleotides not matched to a gene: 7. Per the germline V gene, CDR1 is SGHAT and CDR2 is FQNNGV. This CDR3 region has 15 residues. Here the CDR3 reads CASSLSPSGWNEQFF. In nucleotides, the CDR3 is TGTGCCAGCAGCTTATCACCTAGCGGGTGGAATGAGCAGTTCTTC.

This chain uses TRBV9 with TRBJ2-2; no firm D call. Trimming shortened V by 0 bases and J by 7 bases, and 7 bases separated the two germline ends. The CDR3 has 13 amino acids. CDR1 is SGDLS and CDR2 is YYNGEE in the germline V gene. This CDR3 reads CASSVAPDGELFF. In DNA, the CDR3 is TGTGCCAGCAGCGTAGCGCCTGACGGGGAGCTGTTTTTT.

The gene calls are TRBV9 and TRBJ1-2; 7 positions agree with TRBD1. Germline values: CDR1 SGDLS, CDR2 YYNGEE. V was clipped by 4 bases and J by 4 bases; unmatched bases: 10. The length of the CDR3 is 15 residues. As DNA, the CDR3 is TGTGCCAGCAGCTCCTTAGACCGGGACAGCTATGGCTACACCTTC. It encodes CASSSLDRDSYGYTF.

Of note for this clone: One base separates it from a far larger clone, so it is likely a read error. The V gene is TRBV5-1, the J gene TRBJ1-3; no firm D call. The CDR3 totals 14 residues. From germline, CDR1 is SGHRS and CDR2 YFSETQ. CDR3: CASSLVSLGNTTYF. The CDR3 DNA reads as TGCGCCAGCAGCTTGGTGTCACTTGGAAACACCACATATTTT.

Details on this clone: This likely stems from a read error, as it lies one base from a far larger clone. This chain joins TRBV28 and TRBJ1-1; D is uncertain. Per the germline V gene, CDR1 is MDHEN and CDR2 is SYDVKM. The CDR3 sequence is 12 residues long. This CDR3 reads CASGLTGAEAFF. CDR3 in DNA: TGTGCCAGCGGTTTAACTGGGGCTGAAGCTTTCTTT. Supplemented by reference TRBV28 and TRBJ1-1, the full variable domain reads DVKVTQSSRYLVKRTGEKVFLECVQDMDHENMFWYRQDPGLGLRLIYFSYDVKMKEKGDIPEGYSVSREKKERFSLILESASTNQTSMYLCASGLTGAEAFFGQGTRLTVV.

The CDR3 protein is CASSQDGTGGMTQYF. In nucleotides, the CDR3 is TGCGCCAGCAGCCAAGATGGGACAGGGGGCATGACGCAGTATTTT. This chain joins TRBV4-3 and TRBJ2-3; 12 positions match TRBD1. CDR3 size: 15 residues. The V gene's germline CDR1 is LGHNA and CDR2 YSLEER. Germline trimming cut 0 bases from V and 9 bases from J; bases unmatched to any gene: 4.

The chain recombines TRBV18 with TRBJ2-7; 8 bases align to TRBD1. The CDR3 is made up of 18 amino acids. Trimming cost V 1 base and J 3 bases; bases outside gene matches: 14. Germline V gene data show CDR1 as KGHSH and CDR2 as LQKENI. The CDR3 region has the DNA TGTGCCAGCTCACCACGAACAGGGGGTAGCCGGGGTTACTACGAGCAGTACTTC. It yields the protein CASSPRTGGSRGYYEQYF.